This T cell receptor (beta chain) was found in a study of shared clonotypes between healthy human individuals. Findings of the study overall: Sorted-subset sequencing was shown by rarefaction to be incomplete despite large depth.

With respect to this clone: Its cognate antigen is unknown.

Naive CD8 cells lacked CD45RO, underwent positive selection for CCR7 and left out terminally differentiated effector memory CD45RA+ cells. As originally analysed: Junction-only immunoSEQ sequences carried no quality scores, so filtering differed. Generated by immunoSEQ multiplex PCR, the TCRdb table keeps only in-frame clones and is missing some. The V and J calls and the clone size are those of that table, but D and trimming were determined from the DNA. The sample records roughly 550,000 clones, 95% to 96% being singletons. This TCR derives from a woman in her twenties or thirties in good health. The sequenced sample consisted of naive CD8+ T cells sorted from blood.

The CDR3 bases are TGTGCCAGCACCTGGACAGGGGGGGGCACCGGGGAGCTGTTTTTT. Residues: CASTWTGGGTGELFF. The chain links TRBV27 to TRBJ2-2; 10 nucleotides match TRBD1. CDR3 length: 15 residues. The V gene's germline CDR1 is MNHEY and CDR2 SMNVEV (reference sequence). The J segment lost 4 bases and the V segment lost 7 bases, leaving 6 bases of the junction unmatched.